Described below is a single T cell receptor (beta chain) sequence and its context. Some clones are missing from TCRdb's copy, which holds only in-frame ones; the method was immunoSEQ multiplex PCR. The table shows a few hundred thousand clones, with more than 75% occurring only once. CDR1 is ENHRY and CDR2 is SYGVKD in the germline V gene. This CDR3 is 15 amino acids long. V lost 3 bases to trimming and J lost 4 bases; unmatched junction nucleotides: 7. The sample comes from a study of blood T cell repertoires in COVID-19. What was sequenced was PBMCs or T cells enriched from blood (not recorded which). This receptor was identified in a woman in her 50s who had recovered from COVID-19. This chain joins TRBV10-3 and TRBJ1-2, with 8 nucleotides matching TRBD1. The CDR3 DNA reads TGTGCCATCAGTGACAGGACAGGGAGACTCTATGGCTACACCTTC. Amino acids: CAISDRTGRLYGYTF.